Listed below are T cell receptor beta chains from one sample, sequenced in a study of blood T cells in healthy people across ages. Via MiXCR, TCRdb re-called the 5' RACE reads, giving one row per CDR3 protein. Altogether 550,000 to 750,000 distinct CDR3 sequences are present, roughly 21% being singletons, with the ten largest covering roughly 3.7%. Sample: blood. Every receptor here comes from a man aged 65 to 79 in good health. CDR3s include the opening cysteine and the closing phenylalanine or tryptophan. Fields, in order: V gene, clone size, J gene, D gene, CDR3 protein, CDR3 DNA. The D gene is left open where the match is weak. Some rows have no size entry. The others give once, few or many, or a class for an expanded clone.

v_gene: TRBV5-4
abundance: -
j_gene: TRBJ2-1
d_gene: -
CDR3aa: CASSLEMGSWDEQFF
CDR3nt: TGTGCCAGCAGCTTGGAAATGGGCAGTTGGGATGAGCAGTTCTTC

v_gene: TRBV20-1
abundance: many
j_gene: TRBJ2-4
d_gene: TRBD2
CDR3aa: CSAPRTSGLNIQYF
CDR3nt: TGCAGTGCCCCGAGGACTAGCGGGCTCAACATTCAGTACTTC

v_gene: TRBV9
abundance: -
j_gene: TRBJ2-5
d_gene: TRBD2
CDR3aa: CASSVGVFGSGSQETQYF
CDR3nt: TGTGCCAGCAGCGTAGGGGTCTTTGGTAGCGGGAGCCAAGAGACCCAGTACTTC

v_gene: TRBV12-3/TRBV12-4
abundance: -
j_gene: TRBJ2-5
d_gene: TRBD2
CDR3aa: CASSLSLAGVETQYF
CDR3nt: TGTGCCAGCAGTTTAAGTTTAGCGGGAGTTGAGACCCAGTACTTC

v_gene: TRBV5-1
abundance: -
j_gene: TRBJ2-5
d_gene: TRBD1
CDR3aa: CASRWGTGQGIQETQYF
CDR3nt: TGCGCCAGCAGATGGGGCACGGGACAGGGAATCCAAGAGACCCAGTACTTC

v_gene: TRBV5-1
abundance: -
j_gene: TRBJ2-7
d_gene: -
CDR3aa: CASSLVHSSTAPGEQYF
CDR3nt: TGCGCCAGCAGCTTGGTCCACTCTAGTACCGCCCCCGGCGAGCAGTACTTC

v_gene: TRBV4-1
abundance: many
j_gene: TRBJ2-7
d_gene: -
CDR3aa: CASSQDWGAKDEQYF
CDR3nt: TGCGCCAGCAGCCAAGATTGGGGGGCGAAGGACGAGCAGTACTTC

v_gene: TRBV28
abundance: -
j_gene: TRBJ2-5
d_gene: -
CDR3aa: CASSSRETQCF
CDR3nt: TGTGCCAGCAGTTCCCGGGAGACCCAGTGCTTC

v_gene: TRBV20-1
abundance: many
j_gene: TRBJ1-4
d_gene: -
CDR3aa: CSARDIGGDEKLFF
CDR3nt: TGCAGTGCTAGAGATATAGGGGGAGACGAAAAACTGTTTTTT

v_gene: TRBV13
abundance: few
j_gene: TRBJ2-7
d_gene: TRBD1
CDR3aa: CASSSSRQGFHEQYF
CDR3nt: TGTGCCAGCAGCAGCAGCAGACAGGGATTCCACGAGCAGTACTTC

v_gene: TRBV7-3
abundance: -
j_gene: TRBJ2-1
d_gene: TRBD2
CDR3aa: CASSLTGVGLADNEQFF
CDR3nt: TGTGCCAGCAGCTTAACGGGGGTGGGACTAGCGGACAATGAGCAGTTCTTC

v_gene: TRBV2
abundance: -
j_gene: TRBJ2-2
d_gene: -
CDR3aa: CASRGSENGELFF
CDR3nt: TGTGCCAGCAGAGGCTCTGAAAACGGGGAGCTGTTTTTT

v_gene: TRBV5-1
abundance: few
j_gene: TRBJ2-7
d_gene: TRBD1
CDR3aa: CASSSGSTGPSYEQYF
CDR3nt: TGCGCCAGCAGCTCGGGATCGACAGGGCCCTCCTACGAGCAGTACTTC

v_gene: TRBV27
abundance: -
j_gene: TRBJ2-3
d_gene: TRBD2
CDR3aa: CASSSTSGREGYTDTQYF
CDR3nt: TGTGCCAGCAGTTCGACTAGCGGGAGAGAGGGGTACACAGATACGCAGTATTTT

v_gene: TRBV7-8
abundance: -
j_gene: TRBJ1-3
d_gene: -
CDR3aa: CASSPFSGNTIYF
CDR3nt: TGTGCCAGCAGCCCCTTCTCTGGAAACACCATATATTTT

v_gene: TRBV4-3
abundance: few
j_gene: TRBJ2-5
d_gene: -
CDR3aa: CASSHGTTDQETQYF
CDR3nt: TGCGCCAGCAGCCACGGGACGACGGACCAAGAGACCCAGTACTTC

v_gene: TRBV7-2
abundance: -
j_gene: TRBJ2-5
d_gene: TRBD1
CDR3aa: CASSSGSGTVYNEHYF
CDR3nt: TGTGCCAGCAGCTCGGGGTCCGGGACAGTCTATAACGAGCACTACTTC

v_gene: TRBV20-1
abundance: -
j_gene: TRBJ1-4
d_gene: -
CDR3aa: CSARRSGGLVEKLFF
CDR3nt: TGCAGTGCTAGGAGAAGTGGGGGGCTGGTTGAAAAACTGTTTTTT

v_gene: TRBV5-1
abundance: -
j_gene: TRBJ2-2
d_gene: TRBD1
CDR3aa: CASSKPGQTTGELFF
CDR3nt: TGCGCCAGCAGCAAACCGGGACAGACCACCGGGGAGCTGTTTTTT

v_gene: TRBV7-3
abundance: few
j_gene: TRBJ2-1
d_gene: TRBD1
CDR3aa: CASNSTGVDNEQFF
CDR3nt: TGTGCCAGCAACTCCACAGGGGTCGACAATGAGCAGTTCTTC

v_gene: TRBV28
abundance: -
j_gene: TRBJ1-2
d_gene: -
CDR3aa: CASSLSRGGYTF
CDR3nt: TGTGCCAGCAGTTTGTCGAGGGGCGGCTACACCTTC

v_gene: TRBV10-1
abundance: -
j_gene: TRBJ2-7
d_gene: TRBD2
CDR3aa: CAAAMPGLAGCEQYF
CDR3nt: TGCGCCGCAGCTATGCCGGGACTAGCGGGATGCGAGCAGTACTTC

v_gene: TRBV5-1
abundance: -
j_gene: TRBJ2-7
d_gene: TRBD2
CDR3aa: CASSWTSGRTGEQYF
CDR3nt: TGCGCCAGCAGCTGGACTAGCGGGAGGACGGGGGAGCAGTACTTC

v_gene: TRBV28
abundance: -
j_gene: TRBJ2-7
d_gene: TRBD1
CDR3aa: CASNPTLGQTYEQYF
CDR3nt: TGTGCCAGCAACCCAACCCTGGGACAGACCTACGAGCAGTACTTC

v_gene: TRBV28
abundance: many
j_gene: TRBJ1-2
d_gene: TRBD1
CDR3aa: CASSLGQGALRGYTF
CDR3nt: TGTGCCAGCAGTTTGGGACAGGGCGCTCTCAGGGGCTACACCTTC

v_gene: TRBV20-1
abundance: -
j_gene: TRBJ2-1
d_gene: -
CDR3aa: CSASGGKLNEQFF
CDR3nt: TGCAGTGCTAGCGGGGGCAAATTGAATGAGCAGTTCTTC

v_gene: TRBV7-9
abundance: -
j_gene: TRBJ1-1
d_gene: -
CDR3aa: CASSLVGDWRNPEAFF
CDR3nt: TGTGCCAGCAGCTTAGTCGGGGATTGGAGAAACCCTGAAGCTTTCTTT

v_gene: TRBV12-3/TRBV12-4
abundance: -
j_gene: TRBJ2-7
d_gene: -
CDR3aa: CASRVAGTYEQYF
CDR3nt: TGTGCCAGCAGGGTGGCAGGGACCTACGAGCAGTACTTC

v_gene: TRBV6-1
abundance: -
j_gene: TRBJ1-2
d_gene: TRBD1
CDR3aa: CATRTGGGGYGYTF
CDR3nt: TGTGCCACCCGGACAGGTGGAGGCGGGTATGGCTACACCTTC

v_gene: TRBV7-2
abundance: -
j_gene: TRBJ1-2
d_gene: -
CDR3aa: CASSLASTNYGYTF
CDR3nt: TGTGCCAGCAGCTTAGCCTCCACTAACTATGGCTACACCTTC

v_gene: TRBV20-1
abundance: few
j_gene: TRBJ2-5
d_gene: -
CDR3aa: CSARDGSLETQYF
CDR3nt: TGCAGTGCTAGAGATGGTAGCCTAGAGACCCAGTACTTC

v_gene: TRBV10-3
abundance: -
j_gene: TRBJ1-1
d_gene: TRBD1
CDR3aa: CAPIPIFGQGMNTEAFF
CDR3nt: TGTGCCCCCATCCCCATTTTCGGACAGGGCATGAACACTGAAGCTTTCTTT

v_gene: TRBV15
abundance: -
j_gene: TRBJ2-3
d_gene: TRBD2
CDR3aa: CATSSRAGPTNTQYF
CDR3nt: TGTGCCACCAGCTCTAGAGCGGGACCCACGAATACGCAGTATTTT

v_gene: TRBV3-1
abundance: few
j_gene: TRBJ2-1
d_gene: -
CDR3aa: CASSQDPAPSYNEQFF
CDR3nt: TGTGCCAGCAGCCAAGATCCCGCGCCCTCCTACAATGAGCAGTTCTTC

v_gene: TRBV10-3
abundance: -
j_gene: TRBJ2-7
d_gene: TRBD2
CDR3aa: CAISGGPSGTYEQYF
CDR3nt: TGTGCCATCAGTGGCGGGCCTAGCGGGACGTACGAGCAGTACTTC

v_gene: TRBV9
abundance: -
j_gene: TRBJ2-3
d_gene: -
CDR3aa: CASSVGQGKDTQYF
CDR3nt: TGTGCCAGCAGCGTAGGGCAGGGAAAAGATACGCAGTATTTT

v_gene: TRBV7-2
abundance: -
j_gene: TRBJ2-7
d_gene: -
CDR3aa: CASSLGGRGEQYF
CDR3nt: TGTGCCAGCAGCTTAGGGGGCAGGGGCGAGCAGTACTTC

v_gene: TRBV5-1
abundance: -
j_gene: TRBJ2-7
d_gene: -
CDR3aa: CASSLFSGFTYEQYF
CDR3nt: TGCGCCAGCAGCTTGTTTTCAGGGTTCACCTACGAGCAGTACTTC

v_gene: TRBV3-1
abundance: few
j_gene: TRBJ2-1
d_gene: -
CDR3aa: CASSQGGNNNEQFF
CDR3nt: TGTGCCAGCAGCCAAGGGGGGAACAACAATGAGCAGTTCTTC

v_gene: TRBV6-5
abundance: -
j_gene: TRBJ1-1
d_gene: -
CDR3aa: CASSYAQGRNTEAFF
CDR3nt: TGTGCCAGCAGTTACGCCCAGGGAAGGAACACTGAAGCTTTCTTT

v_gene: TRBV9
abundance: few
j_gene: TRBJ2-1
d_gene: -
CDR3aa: CASSVRGGLYNEQFF
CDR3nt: TGTGCCAGCAGCGTAAGGGGCGGACTCTACAATGAGCAGTTCTTC

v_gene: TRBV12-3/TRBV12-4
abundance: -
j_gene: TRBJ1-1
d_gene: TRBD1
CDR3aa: CASSPGTGETEAFF
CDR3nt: TGTGCCAGCAGTCCCGGGACAGGGGAAACTGAAGCTTTCTTT

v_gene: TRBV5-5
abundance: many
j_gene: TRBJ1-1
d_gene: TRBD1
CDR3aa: CASSLAGAGGLNTEAFF
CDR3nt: TGTGCCAGCAGCTTGGCGGGCGCAGGGGGCTTGAACACTGAAGCTTTCTTT

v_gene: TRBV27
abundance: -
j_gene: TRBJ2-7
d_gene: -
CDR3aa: CASSLREVGYEQYF
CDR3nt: TGTGCCAGCAGTTTAAGGGAAGTAGGCTACGAGCAGTACTTC

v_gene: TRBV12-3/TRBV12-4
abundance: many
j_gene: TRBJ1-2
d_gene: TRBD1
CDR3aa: CASSLRDRGYGYTF
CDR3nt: TGTGCCAGCAGTTTAAGGGACAGGGGTTATGGCTACACCTTC

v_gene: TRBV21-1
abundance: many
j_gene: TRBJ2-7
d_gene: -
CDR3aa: CASSGKGKESYEQYF
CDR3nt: TGTGCCAGCAGCGGGAAAGGCAAAGAATCCTACGAGCAGTACTTC

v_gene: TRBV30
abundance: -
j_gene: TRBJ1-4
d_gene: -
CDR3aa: CAWSGGNGFDEKLFF
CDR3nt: TGTGCCTGGAGTGGGGGGAACGGTTTCGATGAAAAACTGTTTTTT

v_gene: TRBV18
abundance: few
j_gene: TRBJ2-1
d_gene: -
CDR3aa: CASSRSLVQFF
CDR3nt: TGTGCCAGCTCACGCTCTCTCGTGCAGTTCTTC

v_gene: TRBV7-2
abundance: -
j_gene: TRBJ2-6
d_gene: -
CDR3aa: CAAMTGGRANVLTF
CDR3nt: TGTGCCGCTATGACCGGGGGTAGGGCCAACGTCCTGACTTTC

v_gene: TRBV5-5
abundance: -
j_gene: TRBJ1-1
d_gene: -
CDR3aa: CASSLVAVPEAFF
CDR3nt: TGTGCCAGCAGCTTGGTTGCGGTCCCTGAAGCTTTCTTT

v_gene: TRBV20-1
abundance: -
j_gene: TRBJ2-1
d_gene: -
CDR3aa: CSAGDIGPVVF
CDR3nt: TGCAGTGCTGGGGACATCGGGCCCGTCGTCTTC

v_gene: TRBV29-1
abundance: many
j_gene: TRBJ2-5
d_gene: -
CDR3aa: CSVEVRVQETQYF
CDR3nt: TGCAGCGTGGAGGTCAGGGTCCAAGAGACCCAGTACTTC